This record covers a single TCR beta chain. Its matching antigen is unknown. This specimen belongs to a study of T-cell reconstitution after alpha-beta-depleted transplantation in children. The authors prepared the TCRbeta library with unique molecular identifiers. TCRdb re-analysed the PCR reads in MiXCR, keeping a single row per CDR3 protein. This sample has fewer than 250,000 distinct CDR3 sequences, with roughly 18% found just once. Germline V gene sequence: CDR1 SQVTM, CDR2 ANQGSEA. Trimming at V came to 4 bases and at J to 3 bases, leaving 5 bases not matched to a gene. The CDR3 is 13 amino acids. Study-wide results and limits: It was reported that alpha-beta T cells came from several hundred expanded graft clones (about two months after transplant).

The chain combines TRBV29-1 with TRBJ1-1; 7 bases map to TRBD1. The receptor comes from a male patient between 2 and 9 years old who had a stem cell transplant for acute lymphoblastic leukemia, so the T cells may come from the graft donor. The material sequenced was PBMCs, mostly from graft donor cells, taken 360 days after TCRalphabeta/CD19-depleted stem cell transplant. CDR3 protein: CSVGRQGYTEAFF. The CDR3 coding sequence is TGCAGCGTTGGGAGACAGGGCTACACTGAAGCTTTCTTT.